The present T cell receptor beta chain was sequenced within a study of shared clonotypes between healthy human individuals. Germline V lookup: CDR1 SGHRS, CDR2 YFSETQ. V trimming: 2 bases; J trimming: 0 bases; junction bases outside the gene matches: 4. This CDR3 comprises 15 residues. Deep was the level at which the assay was run. The repertoire was sequenced with immunoSEQ multiplex PCR; TCRdb's copy has only in-frame clones and lacks some. The repertoire holds 950,000 to 1,100,000 clones, with about four fifths as singletons. This clone has just one count. The same CDR3 is also encoded by other DNA sequences in this sample. HIV-negative, healthy adults without recent acute infections or vaccinations were the donors.

The sequenced sample was memory CD4+ T cells from PBMCs. Subset reported: CD45RA-negative fraction. The chain employs TRBV5-1 and TRBJ2-7, with 8 nucleotides matching TRBD2. The clonotype was recovered from a man aged 18 to 30 in good health. Some clones in this sample may be carry-over from other donors' samples. The CDR3: CASSLTSGSSYEQYF. The CDR3 DNA reads as TGCGCCAGCAGCTTAACTAGCGGAAGCTCCTACGAGCAGTACTTC.